A single sample is the source of the 8 T cell receptor beta chains below, sequenced in a study of a mutant IDH1 vaccine in newly diagnosed glioma. These receptors are not linked to any known antigen. The time point: week 5, during vaccination. Doses comprised 300 ug of mutant IDH1 20-mer peptide each, plus topical imiquimod. Libraries were prepared by immunoSEQ multiplex PCR; TCRdb keeps only in-frame clonotypes and omits some of them. Here the sample spans around 23,000 clones, about 77% being singletons. The sample consisted of PBMCs, taken from a glioma patient whose treatment included an IDH1 peptide vaccine. These receptors came from a man aged 35 to 55 with glioma.

The chain uses TRBV7-2 and TRBJ1-2; weak D call: TRBD1 (5 bases). CDR1 and CDR2 from the germline V gene are SGHTA and FQGNSA. The CDR3 runs to 16 residues. Between the trimmed V and J ends, which lost 3 bases and 6 bases, there was a span of 20 bases. The CDR3 DNA sequence: TGTGCCAGCAGCTTCCAGGGTCCCCGGGACGTCGATGGCTACACCTTC. Amino acids: CASSFQGPRDVDGYTF. Based on the CDR3 plus reference TRBV7-2 and TRBJ1-2, the full variable domain is GAGVSQSPSNKVTEKGKDVELRCDPISGHTALYWYRQSLGQGLEFLIYFQGNSAPDKSGLPSDRFSAERTGGSVSTLTIQRTQQEDSAVYLCASSFQGPRDVDGYTFGSGTRLTVV.

The gene calls are TRBV6-6 and TRBJ2-5; TRBD1 aligns across 7 bases. CDR1 MNHNY and CDR2 SVGAGI come from the germline V gene (reference sequence). The V gene end was trimmed by 6 bases and the J gene end by 3 bases; junction bases not matched to a gene: 10. This CDR3 region has 15 residues. This CDR3 is CASRGPGQQKETQYF. For the CDR3, the DNA is TGTGCCAGCAGGGGTCCGGGACAGCAAAAAGAGACCCAGTACTTC.

The chain links TRBV7-8 to TRBJ2-1; TRBD2 matches at 7 bases. Losses at the gene ends were 4 bases for V and 0 bases for J; bases not matched to a gene: 6. Germline CDR1 is SGHVS and CDR2 is FQNEAQ. The CDR3 extends over 16 amino acids. The CDR3 DNA follows: TGTGCCAGCAGCTCCTGGGGGGGGAGCTCCTACAATGAGCAGTTCTTC. Its translation is CASSSWGGSSYNEQFF. The full variable domain, with the rest looked up from reference TRBV7-8 and TRBJ2-1, is GAGVSQSPRYKVAKRGQDVALRCDPISGHVSLFWYQQALGQGPEFLTYFQNEAQLDKSGLPSDRFFAERPEGSVSTLKIQRTQQEDSAVYLCASSSWGGSSYNEQFFGPGTRLTVL.

This chain links TRBV13 with TRBJ1-4, with D perhaps matching TRBD1 (5 bases). Germline CDR1 and CDR2: PRHDT and FYEKMQ (reference sequence). This CDR3 contains 14 residues. The ends were cut back, 7 bases at V and 8 bases at J, with 17 bases in the middle. CDR3: CASTFRGGGEKLFF. CDR3 nucleotides: TGTGCCAGCACTTTCCGGGGCGGAGGCGAAAAACTGTTTTTT.

The CDR3 sequence is CASSSGARAFF. DNA for the CDR3: TGTGCCAGCAGCTCTGGAGCCCGAGCTTTCTTT. The chain joins TRBV7-2 to TRBJ1-1, with unresolved D. The CDR3 contains 11 residues. Germline V gives CDR1 SGHTA, CDR2 FQGNSA. V was pared by 4 bases and J by 10 bases, with 10 bases between.

The J gene is TRBJ1-4, the V gene TRBV6-5; possibly TRBD1 for D (5 bases). The CDR3 runs 16 residues. Trimming left V 0 bases short and J 7 bases short, with 15 bases between. Germline V CDR1 and CDR2: MNHEY, SVGAGI. The CDR3 sequence is CASSYSTGTVVEKLFF. The CDR3 nucleotides read TGTGCCAGCAGTTACTCGACTGGGACCGTTGTTGAAAAACTGTTTTTT.

The J gene is TRBJ1-2, the V gene TRBV27, with 8 bases fitting TRBD1. This CDR3 is built from 14 residues. Germline V gene lookup returns CDR1 MNHEY and CDR2 SMNVEV (reference sequence). The trim removed 5 bases at V and 8 bases at J, leaving 10 bases unmatched. The CDR3 sequence: CASSPTDRERGYTF. In DNA, the CDR3 is TGTGCCAGCAGTCCTACGGACAGGGAGAGAGGCTACACCTTC.

The rearrangement uses TRBV9 and TRBJ2-1; the D is unclear. From germline, CDR1 is SGDLS and CDR2 YYNGEE. V shed 3 bases and J shed 3 bases, with 7 bases lying between them. CDR3 size: 13 residues. This CDR3 reads CASSAPDYNEQFF. CDR3 nucleotide sequence: TGTGCCAGCAGCGCCCCCGACTACAATGAGCAGTTCTTC.